This T cell receptor (beta chain) stems from a study of blood T cell repertoires in COVID-19. About the study: Sample material is recorded as cDNA or gDNA derived from T cells, B-cell-depleted T cells, or PBMCs.

CDR1 and CDR2 from the germline V gene are MNHEY and SVGAGI. The CDR3 sequence is 16 residues long. Trimming removed 0 bases at V and 8 bases at J, with 19 bases between. Source study methods: Scientists estimated how many nucleated cells there were by amplifying reference gene primers. Data came from immunoSEQ multiplex PCR; TCRdb stores just in-frame clones and leaves some out. The V and J calls and clone size come from that table; D and trimming were worked out from the DNA. Among about 200,000 clones listed, around 85% were seen once. This chain uses TRBV6-5 with TRBJ1-2; D remains unclear. The clonotype was recovered from a woman in her seventies with COVID-19, enrolled during active disease. Material: peripheral blood. In nucleotides, the CDR3 is TGTGCCAGCAGTTACTCGGCAGTAGCCGCTGAGGCGGGCTACACCTTC. Translation gives CASSYSAVAAEAGYTF.